Sequencing of this T cell receptor (beta chain) was carried out in a study of blood T cell repertoires in COVID-19. Study at large: Acute-phase and convalescent COVID-19 samples originated in the United States, Italy and Spain. PBMCs, B-cell-depleted T cells, or T cells provided the cDNA or gDNA that made up the material.

As originally analysed: Researchers report that nucleated cell counts were estimated from reference gene primer amplification. The repertoire was sequenced with immunoSEQ multiplex PCR; TCRdb's copy has only in-frame clones and lacks some. Clone size and the V and J calls come from that table; the DNA yielded D and trimming. The sample has about 110,000 clones, roughly 83% seen once. The germline CDR1 and CDR2 sequences are KGHDR and SFDVKD. This CDR3 has 15 amino acids. V was trimmed by 0 bases and J by 1 base, leaving 7 bases between them. This receptor was obtained from an older woman with acute or convalescent COVID-19. The chain uses TRBV24-1 and TRBJ2-3; weak D call: TRBD2 (5 bases). Sequencing input: peripheral blood. Written as DNA, the CDR3 is TGTGCCACCAGTGATTTGGGACTGGGCACAGATACGCAGTATTTT. This gives the protein CATSDLGLGTDTQYF.